The TCR beta chain described here comes from a study of early T cells in non-severe SARS-CoV-2 infection. TCRdb re-analysed the 5' RACE reads in MiXCR, keeping a single row per CDR3 protein. The profile shows more than 55,000 distinct CDR3 sequences, approximately 4.6% of them singletons. V was cut by 0 bases and J by 0 bases, with 4 bases left in between. The CDR3 extends over 15 amino acids. CDR1 is SGDLS and CDR2 is YYNGEE in the germline V gene. This receptor was identified in an adult who was a healthcare worker with PCR-confirmed SARS-CoV-2 infection or an uninfected control (not recorded which). The donor label of this sample is uncertain. The sequenced sample was whole blood, obtained at baseline. The V gene is TRBV9, the J gene TRBJ2-6; unclear D gene. CDR3 bases: TGTGCCAGCAGCGTAGGGGGCTCTGGGGCCAACGTCCTGACTTTC. This sequence encodes CASSVGGSGANVLTF.